This T cell receptor (beta chain) was sequenced during a study of T cells in Graves' hyperthyroidism and ophthalmopathy. Concerning this clonotype: This may be a read error: a much more frequent sequence differs by one nucleotide.

What was amplified from RNA transcripts were TCR beta CDR3 regions. During a first-round RT-PCR of the TCR CDR3, the HTBI primer set was used. TCRdb itself ran the multiplex PCR reads through MiXCR, one entry per CDR3 protein. Of 300,000 or so distinct CDR3 sequences listed, roughly 17% are singletons. The CDR3 runs to 16 residues. CDR1 is ENHRY and CDR2 is SYGVKD in the germline V gene. The sequencing sample was made of blood. This TCR was recovered from a man aged 30 to 39 with Graves' hyperthyroidism. The V call is TRBV10-3, the J call TRBJ2-7; no clear D gene. Here the CDR3 reads CAISEGPVGSSYGQYF. CDR3 sequence (DNA): TGTGCCATCAGTGAAGGTCCGGTGGGCAGCTCCTACGGGCAGTACTTC.